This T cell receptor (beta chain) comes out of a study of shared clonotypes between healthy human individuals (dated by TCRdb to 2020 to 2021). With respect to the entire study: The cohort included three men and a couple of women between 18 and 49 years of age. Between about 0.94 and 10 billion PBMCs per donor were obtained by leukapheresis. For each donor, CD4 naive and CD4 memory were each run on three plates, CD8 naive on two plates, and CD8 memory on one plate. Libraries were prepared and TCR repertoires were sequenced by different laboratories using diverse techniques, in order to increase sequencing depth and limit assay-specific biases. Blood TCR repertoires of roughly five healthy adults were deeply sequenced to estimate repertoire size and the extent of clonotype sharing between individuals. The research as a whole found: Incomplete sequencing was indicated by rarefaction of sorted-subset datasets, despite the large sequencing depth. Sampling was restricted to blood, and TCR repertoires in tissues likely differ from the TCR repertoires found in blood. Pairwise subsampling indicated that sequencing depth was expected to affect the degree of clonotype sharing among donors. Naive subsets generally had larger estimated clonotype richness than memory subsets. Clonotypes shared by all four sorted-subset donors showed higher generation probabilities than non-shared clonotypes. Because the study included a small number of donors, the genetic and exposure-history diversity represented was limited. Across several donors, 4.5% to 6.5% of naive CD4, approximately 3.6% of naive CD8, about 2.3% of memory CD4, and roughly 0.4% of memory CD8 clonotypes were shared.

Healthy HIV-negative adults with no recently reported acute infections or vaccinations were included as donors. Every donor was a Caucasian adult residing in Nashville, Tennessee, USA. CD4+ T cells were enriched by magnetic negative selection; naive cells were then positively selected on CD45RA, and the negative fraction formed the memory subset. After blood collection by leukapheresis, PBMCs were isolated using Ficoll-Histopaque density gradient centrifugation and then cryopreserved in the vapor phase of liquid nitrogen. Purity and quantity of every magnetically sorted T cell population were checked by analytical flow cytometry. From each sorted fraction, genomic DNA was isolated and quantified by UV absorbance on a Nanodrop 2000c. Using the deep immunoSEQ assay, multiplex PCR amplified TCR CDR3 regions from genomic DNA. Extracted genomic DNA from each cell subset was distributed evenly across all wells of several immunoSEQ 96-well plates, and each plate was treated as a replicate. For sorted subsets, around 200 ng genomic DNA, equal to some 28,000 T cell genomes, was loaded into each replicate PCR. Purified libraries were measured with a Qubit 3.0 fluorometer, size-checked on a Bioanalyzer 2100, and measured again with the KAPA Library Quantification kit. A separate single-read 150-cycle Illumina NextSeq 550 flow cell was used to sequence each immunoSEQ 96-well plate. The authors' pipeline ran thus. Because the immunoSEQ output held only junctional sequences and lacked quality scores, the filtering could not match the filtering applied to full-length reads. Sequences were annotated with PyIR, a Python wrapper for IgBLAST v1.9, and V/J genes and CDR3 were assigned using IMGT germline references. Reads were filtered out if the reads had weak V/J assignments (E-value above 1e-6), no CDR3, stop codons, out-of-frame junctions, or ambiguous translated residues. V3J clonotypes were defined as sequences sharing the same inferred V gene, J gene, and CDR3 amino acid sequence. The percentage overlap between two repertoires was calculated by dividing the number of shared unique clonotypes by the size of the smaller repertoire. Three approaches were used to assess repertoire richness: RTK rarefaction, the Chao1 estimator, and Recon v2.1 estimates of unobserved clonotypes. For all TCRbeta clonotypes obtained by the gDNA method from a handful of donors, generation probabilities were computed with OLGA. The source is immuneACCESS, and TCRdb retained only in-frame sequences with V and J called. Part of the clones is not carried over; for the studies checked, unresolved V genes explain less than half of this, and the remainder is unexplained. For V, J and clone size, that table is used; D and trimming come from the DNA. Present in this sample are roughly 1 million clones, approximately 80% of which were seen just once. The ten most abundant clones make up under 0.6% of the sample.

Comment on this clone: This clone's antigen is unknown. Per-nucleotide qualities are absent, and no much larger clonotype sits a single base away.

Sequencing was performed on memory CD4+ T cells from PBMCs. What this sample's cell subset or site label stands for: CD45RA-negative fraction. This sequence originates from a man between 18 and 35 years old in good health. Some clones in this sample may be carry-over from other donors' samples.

The DNA sequence follows: TGTGCCTGGAGTGGGAAAGGGACCCAGTACTTC. Translated, it reads CAWSGKGTQYF. The rearranged segments are TRBV30 and TRBJ2-5; no D segment can be confidently identified. In the germline V gene (reference sequence), CDR1 corresponds to GTSNPN and CDR2 to SVGIG. The CDR3 runs 11 residues from the cysteine to the phenylalanine. Just CDR3 DNA is preserved here, 33 bases in frame from base 1. The junction carries 7 bases between V and J, which are trimmed by 1 base and 7 bases respectively.